This T cell receptor (beta chain) was sequenced for a study of cytomegalovirus exposure and HLA in healthy donors. With 60 Vbeta and 13 Jbeta primers, the PCR was carried out. Source study methods: An analysis performed later counted about 80 million unique TCR beta chains (roughly 11 million of them shared). Profiled with immunoSEQ multiplex PCR; TCRdb holds only in-frame clones, not every one. V and J calls and clone size are as listed in that table; D and trimming were resolved from the DNA. The data show fewer than 100,000 clones, with about three quarters seen just once and roughly 2.6% held by the top ten. From germline, CDR1 is MDHEN and CDR2 SYDVKM. The V end lost 6 bases, the J end lost 0 bases, and 24 bases lay between the germline ends. This CDR3 contains 20 residues. Overall study findings and caveats: When analyzed later, a missense DCLRE1C variant was found to be linked to TCR beta V- and J-gene trimming.

A note on this clone: Its antigen remains unidentified.

The donors were healthy bone marrow donors. Sequencing used PBMCs. The genes are TRBV28 and TRBJ2-6, with D possibly TRBD1 on 5 matching bases. The TCR was taken from a male donor in good health and CMV-seropositive. CDR3 bases: TGTGCCAGCAGCCCGACGACCGGACGACAGTTCTTCTCTGGGGCCAACGTCCTGACTTTC. It codes for CASSPTTGRQFFSGANVLTF.